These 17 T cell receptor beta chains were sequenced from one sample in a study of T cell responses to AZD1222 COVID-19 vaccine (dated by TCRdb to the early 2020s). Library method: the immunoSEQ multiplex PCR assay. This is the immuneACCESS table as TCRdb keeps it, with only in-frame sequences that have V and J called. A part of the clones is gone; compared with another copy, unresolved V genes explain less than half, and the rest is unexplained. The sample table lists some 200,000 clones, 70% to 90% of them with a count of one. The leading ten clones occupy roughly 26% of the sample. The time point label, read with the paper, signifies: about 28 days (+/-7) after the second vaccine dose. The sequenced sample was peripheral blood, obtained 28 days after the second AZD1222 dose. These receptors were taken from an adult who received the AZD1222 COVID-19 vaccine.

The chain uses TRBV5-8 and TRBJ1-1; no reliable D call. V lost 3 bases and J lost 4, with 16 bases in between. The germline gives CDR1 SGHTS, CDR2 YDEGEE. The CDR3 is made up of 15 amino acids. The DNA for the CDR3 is TGTGCCAGCAGCTCTACCGGGCGACGAGGCACTGAAGCTTTCTTT. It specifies CASSSTGRRGTEAFF.

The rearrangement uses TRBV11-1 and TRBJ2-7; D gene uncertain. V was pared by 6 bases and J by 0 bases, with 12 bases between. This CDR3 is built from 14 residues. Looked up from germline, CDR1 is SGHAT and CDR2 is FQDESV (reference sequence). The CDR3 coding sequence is TGTGCCAGCAGTTCTAATAGTCCCTCCTACGAGCAGTACTTC. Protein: CASSSNSPSYEQYF.

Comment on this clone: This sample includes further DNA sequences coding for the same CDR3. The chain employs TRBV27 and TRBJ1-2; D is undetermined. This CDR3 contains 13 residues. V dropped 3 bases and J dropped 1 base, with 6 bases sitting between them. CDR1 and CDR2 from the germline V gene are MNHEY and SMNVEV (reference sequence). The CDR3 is CASSLTVNYGYTF. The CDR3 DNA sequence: TGTGCCAGCAGTTTGACGGTTAACTATGGCTACACCTTC.

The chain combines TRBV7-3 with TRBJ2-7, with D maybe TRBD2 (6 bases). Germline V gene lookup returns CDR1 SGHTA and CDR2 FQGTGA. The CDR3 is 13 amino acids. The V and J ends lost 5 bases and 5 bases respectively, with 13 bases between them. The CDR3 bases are TGTGCCAGCAGCGACCTAGGAGGGAACGAGCAGTACTTC. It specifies CASSDLGGNEQYF.

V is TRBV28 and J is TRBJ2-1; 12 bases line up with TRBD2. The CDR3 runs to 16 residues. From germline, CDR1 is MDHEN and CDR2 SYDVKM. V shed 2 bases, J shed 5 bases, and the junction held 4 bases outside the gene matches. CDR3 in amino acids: CASSLPLAGGNNEQFF. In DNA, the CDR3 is TGTGCCAGCAGTTTACCCCTAGCGGGAGGGAACAATGAGCAGTTCTTC.

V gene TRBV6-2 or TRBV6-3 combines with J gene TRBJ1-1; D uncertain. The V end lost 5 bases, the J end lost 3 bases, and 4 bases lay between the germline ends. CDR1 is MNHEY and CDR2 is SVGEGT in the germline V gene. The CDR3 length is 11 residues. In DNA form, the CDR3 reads TGTGCCAGCAGTCTGTACACTGAAGCTTTCTTT. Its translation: CASSLYTEAFF.

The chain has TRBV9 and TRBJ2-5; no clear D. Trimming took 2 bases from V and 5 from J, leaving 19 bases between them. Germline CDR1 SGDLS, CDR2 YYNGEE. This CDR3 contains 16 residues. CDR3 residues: CASSVDPGSRWETQYF. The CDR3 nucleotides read TGTGCCAGCAGCGTGGATCCGGGTTCGAGATGGGAGACCCAGTACTTC.

CDR3 protein: CASSLRGYEQYF. The DNA for the CDR3 is TGCGCCAGCAGTTTGCGGGGCTACGAGCAGTACTTC. This chain uses TRBV5-1 with TRBJ2-7; tentative D call: TRBD2 (6 bases). CDR1 is SGHRS, CDR2 YFSETQ, per germline. V was shortened by 5 bases and J by 3 bases, with 9 bases between the two germline ends. This CDR3 has 12 amino acids.

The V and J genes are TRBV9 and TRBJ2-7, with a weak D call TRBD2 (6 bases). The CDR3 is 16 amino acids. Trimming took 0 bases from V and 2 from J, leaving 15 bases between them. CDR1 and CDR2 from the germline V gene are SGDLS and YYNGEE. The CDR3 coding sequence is TGTGCCAGCAGCGTAGCAATGGCGGGGTCCGCCTACGAGCAGTACTTC. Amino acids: CASSVAMAGSAYEQYF.

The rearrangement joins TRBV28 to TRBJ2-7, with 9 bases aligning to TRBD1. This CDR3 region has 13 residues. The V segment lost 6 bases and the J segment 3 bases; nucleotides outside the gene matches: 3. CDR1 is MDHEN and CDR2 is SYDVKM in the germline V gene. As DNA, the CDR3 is TGTGCCAGCAGACTGACAGGGGGCTACGAGCAGTACTTC. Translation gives CASRLTGGYEQYF.

The CDR3 nucleotides are TGTGCCAGCAGCTTGGGGGGGGCTAGGTATGGCTACACCTTC. It is translated as CASSLGGARYGYTF. The V and J genes are TRBV11-2 and TRBJ1-2; tentatively, D is TRBD1 (6 bases). The CDR3 runs 14 residues. Germline assignment: CDR1 SGHAT and CDR2 FQNNGV. Trimming removed 3 bases at V and 5 bases at J, with 13 bases between.

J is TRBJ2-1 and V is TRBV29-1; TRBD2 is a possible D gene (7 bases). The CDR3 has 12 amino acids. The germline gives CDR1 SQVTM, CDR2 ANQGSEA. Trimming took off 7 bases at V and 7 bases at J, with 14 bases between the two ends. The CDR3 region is CSAKGGANEQFF. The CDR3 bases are TGCAGCGCCAAAGGGGGGGCTAATGAGCAGTTCTTC.

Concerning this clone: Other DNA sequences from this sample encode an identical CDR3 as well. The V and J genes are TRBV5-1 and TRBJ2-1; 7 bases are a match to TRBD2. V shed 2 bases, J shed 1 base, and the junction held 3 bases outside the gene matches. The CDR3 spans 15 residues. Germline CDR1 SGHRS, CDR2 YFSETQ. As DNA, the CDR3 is TGCGCCAGCAGCTTCAGCGGGAATTCCTACAATGAGCAGTTCTTC. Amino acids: CASSFSGNSYNEQFF.

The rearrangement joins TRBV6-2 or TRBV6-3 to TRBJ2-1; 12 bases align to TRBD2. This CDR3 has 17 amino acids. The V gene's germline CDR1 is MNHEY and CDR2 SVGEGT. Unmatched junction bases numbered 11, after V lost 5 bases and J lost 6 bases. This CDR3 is CASSLPSGRAPSNEQFF. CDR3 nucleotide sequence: TGTGCCAGCAGTCTCCCTAGCGGGAGGGCTCCTAGCAATGAGCAGTTCTTC.

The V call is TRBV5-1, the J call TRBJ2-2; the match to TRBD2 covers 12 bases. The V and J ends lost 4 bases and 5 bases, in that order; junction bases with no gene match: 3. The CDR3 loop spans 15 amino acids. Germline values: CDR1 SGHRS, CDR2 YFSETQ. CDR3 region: CASSPTSGRTGELFF. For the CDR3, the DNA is TGCGCCAGCAGCCCGACTAGCGGGAGAACCGGGGAGCTGTTTTTT.

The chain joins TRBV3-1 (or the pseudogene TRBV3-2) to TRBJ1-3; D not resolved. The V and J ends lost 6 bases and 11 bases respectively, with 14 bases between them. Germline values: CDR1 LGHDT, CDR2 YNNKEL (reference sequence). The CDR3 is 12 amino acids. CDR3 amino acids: CASSLPQRPIYF. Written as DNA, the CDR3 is TGTGCCAGCAGTCTTCCCCAACGGCCCATATATTTT.

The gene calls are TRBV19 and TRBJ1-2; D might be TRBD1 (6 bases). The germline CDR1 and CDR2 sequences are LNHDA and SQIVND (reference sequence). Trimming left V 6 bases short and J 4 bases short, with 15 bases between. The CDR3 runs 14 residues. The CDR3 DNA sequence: TGTGCCAGTAGCCCATCGGACAGAGCCTATGGCTACACCTTC. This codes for CASSPSDRAYGYTF.